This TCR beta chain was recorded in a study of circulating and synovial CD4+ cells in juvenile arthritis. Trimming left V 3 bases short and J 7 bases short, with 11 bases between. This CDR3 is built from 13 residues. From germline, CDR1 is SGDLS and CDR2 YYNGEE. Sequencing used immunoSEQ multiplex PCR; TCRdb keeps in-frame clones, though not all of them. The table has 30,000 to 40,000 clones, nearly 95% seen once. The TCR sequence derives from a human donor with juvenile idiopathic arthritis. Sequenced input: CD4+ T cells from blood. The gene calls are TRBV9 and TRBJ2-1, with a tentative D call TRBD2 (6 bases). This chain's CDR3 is CASSGRRGNEQFF. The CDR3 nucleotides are TGTGCCAGCAGCGGACGACGGGGGAATGAGCAGTTCTTC.